The 12 T cell receptor beta chains reported below all come from one sample, sequenced in a study of OX40 agonist ivuxolimab in advanced cancers. Sequenced by immunoSEQ multiplex PCR; TCRdb stores in-frame clones only, minus some. Of over 65,000 clones in the sample, 80% to 95% were seen once. Sequenced material: CD4+ or CD8+ T cells sorted from blood, taken in a trial of the OX40 agonist ivuxolimab. These TCRs come from an adult with an advanced solid tumor such as melanoma, head and neck, liver or kidney cancer.

The chain is built from TRBV7-2 and TRBJ2-7; the D gene is possibly TRBD1 (5 bases). Per germline, CDR1 SGHTA and CDR2 FQGNSA. The CDR3 sequence is 13 residues long. Trimming stripped 3 bases from V and 2 bases from J, with 8 bases between. The CDR3 DNA reads as TGTGCCAGCAGCTTGACAGTCCCCTACGAGCAGTACTTC. This translates into CASSLTVPYEQYF.

This rearrangement joins TRBV19 to TRBJ1-1, with a tentative D call TRBD1 (6 bases). CDR1 and CDR2 (germline): LNHDA, SQIVND (reference sequence). V was cut by 5 bases and J by 4 bases, with 14 bases left in between. The CDR3 is 14 residues long. CDR3 nucleotides: TGTGCCAGTAGTCCAGGGGTTGAAGGCACTGAAGCTTTCTTT. Residues: CASSPGVEGTEAFF.

This chain connects TRBV9 to TRBJ2-2; D possibly uses TRBD1 or TRBD2 (5 bases each). The CDR3 has 15 amino acids. Trimming left V 0 bases short and J 4 bases short, with 10 bases between. CDR1 and CDR2 (germline): SGDLS, YYNGEE. CDR3 loop: CASSVAVRGTGELFF. DNA for the CDR3: TGTGCCAGCAGCGTAGCTGTGAGGGGCACCGGGGAGCTGTTTTTT.

The rearrangement uses TRBV11-2 and TRBJ2-3; D perhaps matches TRBD2 (5 bases). V lost 5 bases, J lost 2 bases, and 14 bases lay in between. The CDR3 has 15 amino acids. Germline V gives CDR1 SGHAT, CDR2 FQNNGV. The chain's CDR3 is CASSRGPGNTDTQYF. CDR3 sequence (DNA): TGTGCCAGCAGCCGAGGCCCCGGGAACACAGATACGCAGTATTTT. The full variable domain, rest sourced from reference TRBV11-2 and TRBJ2-3, is EAGVAQSPRYKIIEKRQSVAFWCNPISGHATLYWYQQILGQGPKLLIQFQNNGVVDDSQLPKDRFSAERLKGVDSTLKIQPAKLEDSAVYLCASSRGPGNTDTQYFGPGTRLTVL.

The chain combines TRBV7-2 with TRBJ2-1; 10 bases fit TRBD2. The V segment lost 5 bases and the J segment 9 bases; nucleotides outside the gene matches: 7. CDR3 length: 14 residues. CDR1 and CDR2 (germline): SGHTA, FQGNSA. As DNA, the CDR3 is TGTGCCAGCAGCATATTAGCGGGAGGCCCTGAGCAGTTCTTC. Translating it yields CASSILAGGPEQFF.

As DNA, the CDR3 is TGTGCCAGCAGCCCTCCCTCGGACAGAGATGGCTACACCTTC. This codes for CASSPPSDRDGYTF. This chain connects TRBV4-2 to TRBJ1-2; the D gene is possibly TRBD1 (6 bases). The CDR3 covers 14 residues. V was cut by 4 bases and J by 6 bases, with 15 bases left in between. Per the germline V gene, CDR1 is LGHNA and CDR2 is YNFKEQ.

The V and J genes are TRBV11-3 and TRBJ1-1; D is unclear. Germline lookup yields CDR1 SGHNT and CDR2 YENEEA. The CDR3 has 14 residues. V dropped 5 bases and J dropped 4 bases, with 14 bases sitting between them. CDR3 loop: CASSPGSSSTEAFF. CDR3 DNA sequence: TGTGCCAGCAGCCCAGGCTCCTCGAGCACTGAAGCTTTCTTT.

The V gene is TRBV4-2, the J gene TRBJ1-2; tentatively, D is TRBD1 (6 bases). Trimming left V 0 bases short and J 4 bases short, with 12 bases between. The CDR3 spans 15 residues. Germline lookup yields CDR1 LGHNA and CDR2 YNFKEQ. The CDR3 DNA sequence: TGTGCCAGCAGCCAAGATCCAGGGGAGGTCTATGGCTACACCTTC. Its translation: CASSQDPGEVYGYTF.

The chain links TRBV5-6 to TRBJ2-7, with D perhaps matching TRBD1 (5 bases). Trimming stripped 4 bases from V and 6 bases from J, with 17 bases between. The germline CDR1 and CDR2 sequences are SGHDT and YYEEEE. This CDR3 has 14 residues. CDR3 protein: CASSPPSRVGEQYF. CDR3 DNA sequence: TGTGCCAGCAGCCCCCCGTCCAGGGTTGGCGAGCAGTACTTC.

This chain connects TRBV7-2 to TRBJ2-7; a weak D match, TRBD2 (5 bases). Germline lookup yields CDR1 SGHTA and CDR2 FQGNSA. Deletions cut 3 bases from V and 5 bases from J, with 11 bases between. The CDR3 contains 13 residues. This chain's CDR3 is CASSFWGENEQYF. In nucleotides, the CDR3 is TGTGCCAGCAGCTTTTGGGGAGAAAACGAGCAGTACTTC. Full variable domain (rest looked up from reference TRBV7-2 and TRBJ2-7): GAGVSQSPSNKVTEKGKDVELRCDPISGHTALYWYRQSLGQGLEFLIYFQGNSAPDKSGLPSDRFSAERTGGSVSTLTIQRTQQEDSAVYLCASSFWGENEQYFGPGTRLTVT.

In this sample, this clone turned up a few times. The rearrangement links TRBV29-1 to TRBJ1-1; D gene uncertain. Germline V CDR1 and CDR2: SQVTM, ANQGSEA. Between the trimmed V and J ends, which lost 7 bases and 1 base, there was a span of 1 base. CDR3 length: 9 amino acids. CDR3 in DNA: TGCAGCGGGAACACTGAAGCTTTCTTT. It specifies CSGNTEAFF.

The chain links TRBV4-1 to TRBJ2-5, with 12 bases that match TRBD2. Germline CDR1 is MGHRA and CDR2 is YSYEKL. Germline trimming cut 6 bases from V and 4 bases from J; bases unmatched to any gene: 9. This CDR3 has 16 amino acids. The CDR3 bases are TGCGCCAGCAGTAATAGACTAGCGGGAGAGGGAGAGACCCAGTACTTC. Translating it yields CASSNRLAGEGETQYF.